This is a list of T cell receptor beta chains from one sample in a study of vaccination and CD4 T cells after COVID-19. Their antigen targets remain unknown. TCRdb reprocessed the PCR reads with MiXCR, giving one entry per CDR3 protein. Of almost 9,500 distinct CDR3 sequences in the sample, around a third were seen once. The material sequenced was CD4+ T cells from blood, cultured in vitro. The receptors derive from a human donor in good health. Each CDR3 is given with its conserved first and last residue. A D gene is named only where the DNA matches it firmly. Clone size is given for some rows only: seen once, a few or many times, or a class if the clone is expanded.

v_call,j_call,clone_size,d_call,cdr3_aa,cdr3_nt
TRBV28,TRBJ2-7,.,TRBD2,CASSLSGSQAEQYF,TGTGCCAGCAGTTTAAGCGGGAGTCAAGCCGAGCAGTACTTC
TRBV19,TRBJ2-3,.,.,CASSTRTATDTQYF,TGTGCCAGTAGTACTCGGACAGCCACAGATACGCAGTATTTT
TRBV4-1,TRBJ2-1,.,.,CASSRDSYNEQFF,TGCGCCAGCAGTAGGGATTCCTACAATGAGCAGTTCTTC
TRBV6-1,TRBJ1-1,few,.,CASGFGREAFF,TGTGCCAGCGGATTTGGACGTGAAGCTTTCTTT
TRBV6-2/TRBV6-3,TRBJ2-6,.,.,CASSYSSGANVLTF,TGTGCCAGCAGTTACAGCTCTGGGGCCAACGTCCTGACTTTC
TRBV7-8,TRBJ1-2,few,TRBD1,CASSPDRGLKNYGYTF,TGTGCCAGCAGCCCGGACAGGGGGTTGAAGAACTATGGCTACACCTTC
TRBV4-3,TRBJ2-2,once,.,CASSQDGTGELFF,TGCGCCAGCAGCCAAGATGGCACCGGGGAGCTGTTTTTT
TRBV7-2,TRBJ1-2,few,.,CASSLPRGYGYTF,TGTGCCAGCAGCTTACCGCGGGGCTATGGCTACACCTTC
TRBV12-3/TRBV12-4,TRBJ2-5,.,.,CASSLGSQETQYF,TGTGCCAGCAGTTTAGGGTCCCAAGAGACCCAGTACTTC
TRBV11-2,TRBJ1-1,few,.,CASSLAENTEAFF,TGTGCCAGCAGCTTAGCAGAGAACACTGAAGCTTTCTTT
TRBV20-1,TRBJ2-7,.,.,CSAGLGGRNEQYF,TGCAGTGCAGGGCTGGGGGGAAGGAACGAGCAGTACTTC
TRBV20-1,TRBJ1-2,large,TRBD1,CSAREGGGLAYGYTF,TGCAGTGCTAGAGAGGGAGGGGGCCTAGCCTATGGCTACACCTTC
TRBV6-2/TRBV6-3,TRBJ2-6,.,.,CASSYYPLGSGANVLTF,TGTGCCAGCAGTTATTACCCTCTAGGCTCTGGGGCCAACGTCCTGACTTTC
TRBV24-1,TRBJ1-2,.,TRBD1,CATNDTTGVVYGYTF,TGTGCCACCAATGATACAACAGGGGTTGTCTATGGCTACACCTTC
TRBV12-3/TRBV12-4,TRBJ2-7,few,.,CASSFYEQYF,TGTGCCAGCAGTTTCTACGAGCAGTACTTC
TRBV7-2,TRBJ2-7,few,TRBD2,CASSLASGRQDEQYF,TGTGCCAGCAGCTTAGCTAGCGGGAGGCAGGACGAGCAGTACTTC
TRBV7-2,TRBJ1-1,few,.,CASSLEALGNTEAFF,TGTGCCAGCAGCTTAGAGGCCCTAGGGAACACTGAAGCTTTCTTT
TRBV30,TRBJ2-2,.,.,CAWRRQGRLTGELFF,TGTGCCTGGAGACGCCAGGGCAGGTTGACCGGGGAGCTGTTTTTT